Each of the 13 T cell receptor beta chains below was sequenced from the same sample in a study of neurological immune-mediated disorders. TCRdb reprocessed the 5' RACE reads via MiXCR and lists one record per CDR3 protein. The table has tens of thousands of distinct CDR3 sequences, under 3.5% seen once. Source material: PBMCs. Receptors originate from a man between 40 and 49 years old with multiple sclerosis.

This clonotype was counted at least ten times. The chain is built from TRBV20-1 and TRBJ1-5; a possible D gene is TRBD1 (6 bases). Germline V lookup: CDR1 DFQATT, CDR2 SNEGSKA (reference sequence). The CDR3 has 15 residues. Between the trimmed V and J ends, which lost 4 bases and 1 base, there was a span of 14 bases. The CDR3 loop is CSANRVGGSNQPQHF. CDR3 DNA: TGCAGTGCTAACAGGGTTGGAGGGAGCAATCAGCCCCAGCATTTT.

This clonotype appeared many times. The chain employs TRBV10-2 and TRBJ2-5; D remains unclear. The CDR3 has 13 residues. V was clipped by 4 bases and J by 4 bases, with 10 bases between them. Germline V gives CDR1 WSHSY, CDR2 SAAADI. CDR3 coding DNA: TGCGCCAGCAGTGGTAATGCCTTAGAGACCCAGTACTTC. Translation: CASSGNALETQYF.

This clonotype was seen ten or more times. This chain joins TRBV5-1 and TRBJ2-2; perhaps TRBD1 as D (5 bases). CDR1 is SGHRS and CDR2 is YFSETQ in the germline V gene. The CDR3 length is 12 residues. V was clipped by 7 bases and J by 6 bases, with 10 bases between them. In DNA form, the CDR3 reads TGCGCCAGCTTCCAACAGGCCGGGGAGCTGTTTTTT. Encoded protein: CASFQQAGELFF.

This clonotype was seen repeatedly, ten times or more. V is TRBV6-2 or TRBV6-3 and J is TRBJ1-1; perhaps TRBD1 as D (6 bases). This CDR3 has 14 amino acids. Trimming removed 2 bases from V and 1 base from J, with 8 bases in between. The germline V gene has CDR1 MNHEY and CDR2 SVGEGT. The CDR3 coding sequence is TGTGCCAGCAGTTACGGACAGCCGAACACTGAAGCTTTCTTT. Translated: CASSYGQPNTEAFF.

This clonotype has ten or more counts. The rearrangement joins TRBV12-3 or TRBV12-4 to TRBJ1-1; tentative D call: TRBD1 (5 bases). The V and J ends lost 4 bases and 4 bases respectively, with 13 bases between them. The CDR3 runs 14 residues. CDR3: CASSSRRGTTEAFF. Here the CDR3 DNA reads TGTGCCAGCAGTTCCCGACGGGGGACCACTGAAGCTTTCTTT.

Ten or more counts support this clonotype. This chain's CDR3 is CASSPTSFYEQYF. The CDR3 DNA sequence: TGTGCCAGCAGTCCAACATCCTTCTACGAGCAGTACTTC. V usage is TRBV27 and J usage is TRBJ2-7; D is unclear. Germline-derived CDR1 and CDR2 are MNHEY and SMNVEV (reference sequence). CDR3 length equals 13 residues. The V end lost 5 bases, the J end lost 3 bases, and 11 bases lay between the germline ends.

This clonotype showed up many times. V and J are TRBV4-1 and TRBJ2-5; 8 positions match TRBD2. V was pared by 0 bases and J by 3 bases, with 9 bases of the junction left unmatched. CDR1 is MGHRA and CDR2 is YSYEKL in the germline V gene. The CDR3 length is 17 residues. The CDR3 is CASSQEGGGGWEETQYF. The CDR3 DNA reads TGCGCCAGCAGCCAAGAGGGTGGCGGGGGGTGGGAAGAGACCCAGTACTTC.

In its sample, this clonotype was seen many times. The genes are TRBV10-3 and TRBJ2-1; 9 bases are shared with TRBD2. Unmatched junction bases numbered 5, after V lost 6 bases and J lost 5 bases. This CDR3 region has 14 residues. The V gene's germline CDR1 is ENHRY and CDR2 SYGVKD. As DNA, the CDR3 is TGTGCCATCAGGGAGCGGGAGGCGAACAATGAGCAGTTCTTC. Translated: CAIREREANNEQFF.

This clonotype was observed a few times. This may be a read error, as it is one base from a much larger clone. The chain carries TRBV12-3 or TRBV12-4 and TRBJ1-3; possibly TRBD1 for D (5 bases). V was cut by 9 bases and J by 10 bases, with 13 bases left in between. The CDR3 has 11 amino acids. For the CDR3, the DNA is TGTGCCAGTGGGGGGTTGAAAACCATATATTTT. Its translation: CASGGLKTIYF.

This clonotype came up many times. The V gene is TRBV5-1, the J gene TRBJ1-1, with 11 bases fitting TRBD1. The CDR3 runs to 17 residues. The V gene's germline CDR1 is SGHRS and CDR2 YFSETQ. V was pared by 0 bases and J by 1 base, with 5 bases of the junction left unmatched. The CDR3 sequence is CASSLAGQGAGNTEAFF. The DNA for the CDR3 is TGCGCCAGCAGCTTGGCCGGACAGGGGGCCGGGAACACTGAAGCTTTCTTT.

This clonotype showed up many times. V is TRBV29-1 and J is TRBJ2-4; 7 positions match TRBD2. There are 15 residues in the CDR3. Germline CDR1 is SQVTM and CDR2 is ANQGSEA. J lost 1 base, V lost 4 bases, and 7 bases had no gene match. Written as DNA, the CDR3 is TGCAGCGTTGGGGACGGGGGGAAGGCCAAAAACATTCAGTACTTC. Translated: CSVGDGGKAKNIQYF. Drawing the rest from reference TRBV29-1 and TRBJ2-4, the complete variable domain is SAVISQKPSRDICQRGTSLTIQCQVDSQVTMMFWYRQQPGQSLTLIATANQGSEATYESGFVIDKFPISRPNLTFSTLTVSNMSPEDSSIYLCSVGDGGKAKNIQYFGAGTRLSVL.

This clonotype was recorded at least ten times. CDR3 in DNA: TGTGCCAGCAGCGAGGGGGCGGCAGCTTTCTTT. Protein sequence: CASSEGAAAFF. V usage is TRBV12-3 or TRBV12-4 and J usage is TRBJ1-1; 7 nucleotides align to TRBD1. The length of the CDR3 is 11 residues. Losses at the gene ends were 6 bases for V and 10 bases for J; bases not matched to a gene: 5.

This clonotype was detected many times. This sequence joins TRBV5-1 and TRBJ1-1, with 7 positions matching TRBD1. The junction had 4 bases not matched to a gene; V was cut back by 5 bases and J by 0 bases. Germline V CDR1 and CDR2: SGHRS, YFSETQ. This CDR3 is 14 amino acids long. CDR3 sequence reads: CASRTGNMNTEAFF. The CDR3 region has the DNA TGCGCCAGCAGGACAGGGAACATGAACACTGAAGCTTTCTTT.